One and the same sample provided the 15 T cell receptor beta chains below, sequenced in a study of blood T cell repertoires in COVID-19. Assay used: immunoSEQ multiplex PCR; TCRdb lists only in-frame clones, some missing. Altogether some 200,000 clones are present, 80% to 90% being singletons, with the ten largest covering about a tenth. The specimen was PBMCs or T cells enriched from blood (not recorded which). Receptors originate from a man aged 18 to 29 with acute COVID-19.

The gene calls are TRBV14 and TRBJ2-3; D unresolved. V was pared by 3 bases and J by 2 bases, with 6 bases between. This CDR3 has 13 residues. Germline values: CDR1 SGHDN, CDR2 FVKESK. CDR3 nucleotide sequence: TGTGCCAGCAGCCATTTAAACACAGATACGCAGTATTTT. Translating it yields CASSHLNTDTQYF.

CDR3 region: CASSAWEPGTNEKLFF. DNA of the CDR3: TGTGCCAGCAGTGCTTGGGAGCCGGGAACTAATGAAAAACTGTTTTTT. The chain links TRBV28 to TRBJ1-4; the D is unclear. V gave up 5 bases and J gave up 1 base, with 14 bases separating them. The CDR3 is 16 amino acids. In germline, CDR1 is MDHEN, CDR2 SYDVKM.

The chain couples TRBV4-1 to TRBJ1-1; 10 nucleotides agree with TRBD1. The germline CDR1 and CDR2 sequences are MGHRA and YSYEKL. V dropped 2 bases and J dropped 1; count of bases not matched to a gene: 1. The CDR3 has 15 amino acids. CDR3 coding DNA: TGCGCCAGCAGCCAAAGACAGGGGGCGAACACTGAAGCTTTCTTT. Protein: CASSQRQGANTEAFF.

As DNA, the CDR3 is TGTGCCAGCAGTTTGACTAGCGGGAGGGCCCTAGATACGCAGTATTTT. As protein: CASSLTSGRALDTQYF. This chain joins TRBV28 and TRBJ2-3, with TRBD2 matching over 14 bases. The V and J ends lost 3 bases and 5 bases, in that order; junction bases with no gene match: 4. This CDR3 is 16 amino acids long. CDR1 MDHEN and CDR2 SYDVKM come from the germline V gene.

The J gene is TRBJ2-7, the V gene TRBV27; a possible D gene is TRBD1 (5 bases). CDR3 length: 13 residues. Germline V gives CDR1 MNHEY, CDR2 SMNVEV (reference sequence). Deletions cut 6 bases from V and 0 bases from J, with 9 bases between. Written as DNA, the CDR3 is TGTGCCAGCAGCCCTACAGGCTCCTACGAGCAGTACTTC. It yields the protein CASSPTGSYEQYF.

The gene calls are TRBV4-1 and TRBJ1-4; 7 bases line up with TRBD1. J was trimmed by 0 bases and V by 6 bases; bases with no gene match: 10. There are 17 residues in the CDR3. In germline, CDR1 is MGHRA, CDR2 YSYEKL. CDR3 coding DNA: TGCGCCAGCAGAACCAGGGGGACTCGATCAACTAATGAAAAACTGTTTTTT. Translating it yields CASRTRGTRSTNEKLFF.

This clone was counted only a few times. V is TRBV9 and J is TRBJ2-1; 13 bases are a match to TRBD2. The J segment lost 4 bases and the V segment lost 4 bases, leaving 14 bases of the junction unmatched. Germline V gene lookup returns CDR1 SGDLS and CDR2 YYNGEE. This CDR3 comprises 19 residues. The CDR3 here is CASSYGTSGININYNEQFF. The DNA for the CDR3 is TGTGCCAGCAGCTACGGGACTAGCGGGATCAATATAAATTACAATGAGCAGTTCTTC. Full variable domain (rest looked up from reference TRBV9 and TRBJ2-1): DSGVTQTPKHLITATGQRVTLRCSPRSGDLSVYWYQQSLDQGLQFLIQYYNGEERAKGNILERFSAQQFPDLHSELNLSSLELGDSALYFCASSYGTSGININYNEQFFGPGTRLTVL.

The V gene is TRBV14, the J gene TRBJ2-7; D might be TRBD2 (6 bases). Trimming stripped 1 base from V and 3 bases from J, with 10 bases between. The CDR3 spans 14 residues. Germline CDR1 is SGHDN and CDR2 is FVKESK. The CDR3 here is CASSQAGTGYEQYF. As DNA, the CDR3 is TGTGCCAGCAGCCAAGCCGGGACTGGCTACGAGCAGTACTTC.

The chain has TRBV2 and TRBJ2-7; 10 bases fit TRBD1. The CDR3 extends over 14 amino acids. Germline values: CDR1 SNHLY, CDR2 FYNNEI. Trimming took 9 bases from V and 4 from J; bases not matched to a gene: 9. As DNA, the CDR3 is TGTGCCAGTGAAAAGGGACAGGGGATATACGAGCAGTACTTC. Its protein product is CASEKGQGIYEQYF.

The rearrangement joins TRBV7-9 to TRBJ2-5, with D maybe TRBD2 (7 bases). From germline, CDR1 is SEHNR and CDR2 FQNEAQ (reference sequence). CDR3 length: 18 amino acids. The V and J ends lost 4 bases and 4 bases respectively, with 25 bases between them. The DNA of the CDR3 is TGTGCCAGCAGCTCCCTGAGGGGGGGAGGATTTATCGGAGAGACCCAGTACTTC. This encodes CASSSLRGGGFIGETQYF. The variable domain in full, completed from reference TRBV7-9 and TRBJ2-5, reads DTGVSQNPRHKITKRGQNVTFRCDPISEHNRLYWYRQTLGQGPEFLTYFQNEAQLEKSRLLSDRFSAERPKGSFSTLEIQRTEQGDSAMYLCASSSLRGGGFIGETQYFGPGTRLLVL.

The chain carries TRBV28 and TRBJ2-7, with 9 bases lining up with TRBD1. Germline V gene data show CDR1 as MDHEN and CDR2 as SYDVKM. The CDR3 has 18 amino acids. With 5 bases clipped from V and 3 bases from J, the junction kept 17 bases outside the gene matches. Written as DNA, the CDR3 is TGTGCCAGCAGTCCCGCCTACCTCGCCGGGACAGGGTTCTACGAGCAGTACTTC. It translates to CASSPAYLAGTGFYEQYF.

The chain uses TRBV4-3 and TRBJ2-2; the D gene is possibly TRBD2 (6 bases). CDR3 length: 14 amino acids. Germline lookup yields CDR1 LGHNA and CDR2 YSLEER. The ends were cut back, 6 bases at V and 3 bases at J, with 11 bases in the middle. CDR3 residues: CASRAGLHTGELFF. The CDR3 DNA sequence: TGCGCCAGCAGGGCGGGACTCCACACCGGGGAGCTGTTTTTT.

The CDR3 DNA reads as TGCGCCAGCAGTGAGGGCCATAGCGGGAGGGCCCCAGATACGCAGTATTTT. Protein product: CASSEGHSGRAPDTQYF. The J gene is TRBJ2-3, the V gene TRBV10-1; 11 bases match TRBD2. J was trimmed by 4 bases and V by 2 bases; bases with no gene match: 8. The CDR3 covers 17 residues. Germline V gene sequence: CDR1 WNHNN, CDR2 SYGVQD (reference sequence).

CDR3 sequence reads: CASTPGGRVGTEAFF. The CDR3 region has the DNA TGTGCCAGCACCCCGGGTGGGCGGGTGGGCACTGAAGCTTTCTTT. This chain connects TRBV9 to TRBJ1-1; D unclear. Deletions cut 6 bases from V and 4 bases from J, with 19 bases between. CDR1 and CDR2 (germline): SGDLS, YYNGEE. The CDR3 covers 15 residues.

The chain carries TRBV2 and TRBJ1-2; 7 bases agree with TRBD1. V lost 7 bases, J lost 8 bases, and 13 bases stayed unmatched. The CDR3 is 14 amino acids. In germline, CDR1 is SNHLY, CDR2 FYNNEI. The chain's CDR3 is CASTRGKGAPGYTF. In nucleotides, the CDR3 is TGTGCCAGCACACGAGGCAAGGGGGCGCCCGGCTACACCTTC.